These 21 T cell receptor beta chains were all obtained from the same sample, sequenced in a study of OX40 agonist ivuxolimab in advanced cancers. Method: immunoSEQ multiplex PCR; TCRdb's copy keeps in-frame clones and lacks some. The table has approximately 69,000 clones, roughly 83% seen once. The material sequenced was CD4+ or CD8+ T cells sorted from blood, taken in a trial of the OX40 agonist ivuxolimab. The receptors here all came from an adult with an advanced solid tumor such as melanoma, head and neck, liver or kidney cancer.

The CDR3 protein is CAGTTLGQETQYF. The CDR3 DNA sequence: TGTGCCGGAACCACCTTGGGGCAAGAGACCCAGTACTTC. The gene calls are TRBV30 and TRBJ2-5; D not certain. V lost 8 bases and J 2 bases, leaving 15 bases between the germline ends. This CDR3 region has 13 residues. CDR1 GTSNPN and CDR2 SVGIG come from the germline V gene (reference sequence).

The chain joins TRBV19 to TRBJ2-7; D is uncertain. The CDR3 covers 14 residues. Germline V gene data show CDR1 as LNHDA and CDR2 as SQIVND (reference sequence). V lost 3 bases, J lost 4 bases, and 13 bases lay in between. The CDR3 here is CASSIRDPDYEQYF. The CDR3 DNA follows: TGTGCCAGTAGTATTCGTGACCCCGATTACGAGCAGTACTTC.

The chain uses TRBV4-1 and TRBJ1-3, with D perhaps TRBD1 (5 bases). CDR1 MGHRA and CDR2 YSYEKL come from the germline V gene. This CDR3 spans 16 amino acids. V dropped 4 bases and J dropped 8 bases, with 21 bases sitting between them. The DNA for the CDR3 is TGCGCCAGCAGCCGAATAGGGGATCCTCTCGGGGACACCATATATTTT. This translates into CASSRIGDPLGDTIYF.

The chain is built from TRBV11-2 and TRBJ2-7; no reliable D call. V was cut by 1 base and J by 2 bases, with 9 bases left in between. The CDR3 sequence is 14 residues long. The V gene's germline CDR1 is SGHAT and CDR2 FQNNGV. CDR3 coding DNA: TGTGCCAGCAGCTTAGTAGAGTGGGCCTACGAGCAGTACTTC. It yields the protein CASSLVEWAYEQYF.

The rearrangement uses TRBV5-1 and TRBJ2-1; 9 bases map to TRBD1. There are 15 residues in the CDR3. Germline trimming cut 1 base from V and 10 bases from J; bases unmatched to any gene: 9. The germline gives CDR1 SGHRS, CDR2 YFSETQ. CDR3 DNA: TGCGCCAGCAGCTTGTCGGGACAGGGTCACCGAGAGCAGTTCTTC. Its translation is CASSLSGQGHREQFF.

CDR3 in amino acids: CASSDPRGQDYEQYF. The CDR3 nucleotides read TGTGCCAGCAGTGACCCTCGGGGACAGGACTACGAGCAGTACTTC. The chain uses TRBV25-1 and TRBJ2-7; 8 positions agree with TRBD1. This CDR3 is built from 15 residues. Germline V gives CDR1 MGHDK, CDR2 SYGVNS. J gave up 3 bases and V 3 bases, and 7 bases lay outside the gene matches.

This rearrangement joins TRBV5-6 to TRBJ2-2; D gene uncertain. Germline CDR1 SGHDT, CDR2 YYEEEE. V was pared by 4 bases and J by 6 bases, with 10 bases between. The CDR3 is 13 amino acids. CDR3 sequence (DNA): TGTGCCAGCAGCCTCCCTTGGGCCGGGGAGCTGTTTTTT. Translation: CASSLPWAGELFF.

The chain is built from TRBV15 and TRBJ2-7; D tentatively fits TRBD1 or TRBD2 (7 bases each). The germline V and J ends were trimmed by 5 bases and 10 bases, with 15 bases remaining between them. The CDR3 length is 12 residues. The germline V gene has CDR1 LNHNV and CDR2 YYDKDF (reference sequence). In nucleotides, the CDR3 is TGTGCCACCAGCTGGGGGGGGGACAGCCAGTACTTC. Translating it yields CATSWGGDSQYF.

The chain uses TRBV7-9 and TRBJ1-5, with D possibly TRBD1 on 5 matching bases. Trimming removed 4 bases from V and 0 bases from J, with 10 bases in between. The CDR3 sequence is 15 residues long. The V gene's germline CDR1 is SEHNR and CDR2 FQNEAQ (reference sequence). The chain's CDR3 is CASSSTGDSNQPQHF. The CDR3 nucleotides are TGTGCCAGCAGCTCTACAGGAGATAGCAATCAGCCCCAGCATTTT.

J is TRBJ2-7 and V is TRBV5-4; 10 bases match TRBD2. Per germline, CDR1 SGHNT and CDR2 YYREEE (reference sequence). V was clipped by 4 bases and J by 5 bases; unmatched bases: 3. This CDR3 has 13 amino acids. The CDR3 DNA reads TGTGCCAGCAGCCCTAGCGGGAGCAACGAGCAGTACTTC. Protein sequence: CASSPSGSNEQYF. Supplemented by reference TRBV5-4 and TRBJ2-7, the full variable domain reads ETGVTQSPTHLIKTRGQQVTLRCSSQSGHNTVSWYQQALGQGPQFIFQYYREEENGRGNFPPRFSGLQFPNYSSELNVNALELDDSALYLCASSPSGSNEQYFGPGTRLTVT.

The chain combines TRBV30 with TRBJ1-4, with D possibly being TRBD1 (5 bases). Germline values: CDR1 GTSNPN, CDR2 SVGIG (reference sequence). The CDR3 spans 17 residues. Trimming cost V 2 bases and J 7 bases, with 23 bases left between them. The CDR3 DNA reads TGTGCCTGGAGTAGAAATGGGGGTACGGCGCTTGGTGAAAAACTGTTTTTT. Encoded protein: CAWSRNGGTALGEKLFF.

The CDR3 DNA is TGTGCCAGCAGCCGACCGGGACTGGGCTCCTACAATGAGCAGTTCTTC. It is translated as CASSRPGLGSYNEQFF. The V call is TRBV7-8, the J call TRBJ2-1; D is possibly TRBD2 (6 bases). This CDR3 is 16 amino acids long. V shed 5 bases and J shed 0 bases, with 14 bases lying between them. The V gene's germline CDR1 is SGHVS and CDR2 FQNEAQ.

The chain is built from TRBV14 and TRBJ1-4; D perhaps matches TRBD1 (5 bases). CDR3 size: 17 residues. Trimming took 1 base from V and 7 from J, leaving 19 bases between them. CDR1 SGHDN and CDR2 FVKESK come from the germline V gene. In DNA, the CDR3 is TGTGCCAGCAGCCAAGGACCAATCGGACACCGGCGTGAAAAACTGTTTTTT. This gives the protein CASSQGPIGHRREKLFF.

The CDR3 DNA is TGCGCCAGCAGCCAAGAGTGGTTGACAGCATATGGCTACACCTTC. Its protein is CASSQEWLTAYGYTF. The chain is built from TRBV4-1 and TRBJ1-2; perhaps TRBD1 as D (5 bases). CDR3 size: 15 residues. Trimming took off 0 bases at V and 5 bases at J, with 13 bases between the two ends. CDR1 is MGHRA and CDR2 is YSYEKL in the germline V gene.

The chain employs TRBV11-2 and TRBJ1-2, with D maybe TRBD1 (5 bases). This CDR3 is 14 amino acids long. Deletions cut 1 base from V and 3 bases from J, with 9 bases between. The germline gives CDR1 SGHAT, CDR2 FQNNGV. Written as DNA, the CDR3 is TGTGCCAGCAGCTTAGCCCAAGGGGACTATGGCTACACCTTC. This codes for CASSLAQGDYGYTF. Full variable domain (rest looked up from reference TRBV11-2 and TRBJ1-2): EAGVAQSPRYKIIEKRQSVAFWCNPISGHATLYWYQQILGQGPKLLIQFQNNGVVDDSQLPKDRFSAERLKGVDSTLKIQPAKLEDSAVYLCASSLAQGDYGYTFGSGTRLTVV.

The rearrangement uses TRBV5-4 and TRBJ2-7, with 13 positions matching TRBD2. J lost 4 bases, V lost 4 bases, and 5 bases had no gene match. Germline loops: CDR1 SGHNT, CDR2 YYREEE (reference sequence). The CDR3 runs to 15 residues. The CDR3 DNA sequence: TGTGCCAGCAGCCGCAGGACTAGCGGGGGTTACGAGCAGTACTTC. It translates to CASSRRTSGGYEQYF.

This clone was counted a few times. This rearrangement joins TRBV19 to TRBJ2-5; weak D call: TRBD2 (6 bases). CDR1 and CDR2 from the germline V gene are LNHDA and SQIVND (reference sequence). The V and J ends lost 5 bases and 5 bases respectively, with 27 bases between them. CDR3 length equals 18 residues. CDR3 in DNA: TGTGCCAGTAGTGAGGGACTCTTTGGTCGGCGCCTCAGGGAGACCCAGTACTTC. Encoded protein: CASSEGLFGRRLRETQYF.

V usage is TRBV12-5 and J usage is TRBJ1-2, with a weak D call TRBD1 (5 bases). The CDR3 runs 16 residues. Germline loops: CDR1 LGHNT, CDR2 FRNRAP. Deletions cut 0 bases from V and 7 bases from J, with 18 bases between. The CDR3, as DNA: TGTGCTAGTGGTTTGGTAGTAATGGGGGGATCTATTGGCTACACCTTC. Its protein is CASGLVVMGGSIGYTF.

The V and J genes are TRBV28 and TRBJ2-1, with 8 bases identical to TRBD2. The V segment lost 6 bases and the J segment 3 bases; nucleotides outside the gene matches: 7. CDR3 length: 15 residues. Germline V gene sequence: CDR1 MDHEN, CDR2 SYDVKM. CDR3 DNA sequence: TGTGCCAGCAGATCCAGGCTAGCGGGCTACAATGAGCAGTTCTTC. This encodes CASRSRLAGYNEQFF.

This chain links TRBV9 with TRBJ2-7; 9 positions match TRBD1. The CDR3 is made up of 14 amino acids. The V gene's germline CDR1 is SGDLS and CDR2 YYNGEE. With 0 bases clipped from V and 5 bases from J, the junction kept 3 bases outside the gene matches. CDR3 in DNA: TGTGCCAGCAGCGTAGGGGACAGGGATAACGAGCAGTACTTC. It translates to CASSVGDRDNEQYF.

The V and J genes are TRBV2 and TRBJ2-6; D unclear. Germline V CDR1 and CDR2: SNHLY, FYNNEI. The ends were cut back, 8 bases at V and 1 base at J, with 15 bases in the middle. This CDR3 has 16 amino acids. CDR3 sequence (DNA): TGTGCCAGCTTGGCGGCGAAGAAATCTGGGGCCAACGTCCTGACTTTC. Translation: CASLAAKKSGANVLTF.